This T cell receptor beta chain was identified in a study of cytomegalovirus exposure and HLA in healthy donors. Overall study context: A prior study identified roughly 110 million unique TCR beta sequences from some 200 million T cells.

PCR employed 60 Vbeta and 13 Jbeta primers. Clones were read by immunoSEQ multiplex PCR, and TCRdb kept only the in-frame ones, dropping some. The repertoire consists of around 150,000 clones, with around 74% occurring once and the leading ten covering about 2.1%. The V gene's germline CDR1 is SNHLY and CDR2 FYNNEI. The length of the CDR3 is 15 residues. The ends were cut back, 8 bases at V and 0 bases at J, with 13 bases in the middle. The chain has TRBV2 and TRBJ1-4; no clear D. This clonotype originated in a female donor in good health and CMV-seronegative. Sequencing was performed on PBMCs. CDR3 region: CASGGQATTNEKLFF. DNA of the CDR3: TGTGCCAGCGGAGGGCAAGCAACAACTAATGAAAAACTGTTTTTT.